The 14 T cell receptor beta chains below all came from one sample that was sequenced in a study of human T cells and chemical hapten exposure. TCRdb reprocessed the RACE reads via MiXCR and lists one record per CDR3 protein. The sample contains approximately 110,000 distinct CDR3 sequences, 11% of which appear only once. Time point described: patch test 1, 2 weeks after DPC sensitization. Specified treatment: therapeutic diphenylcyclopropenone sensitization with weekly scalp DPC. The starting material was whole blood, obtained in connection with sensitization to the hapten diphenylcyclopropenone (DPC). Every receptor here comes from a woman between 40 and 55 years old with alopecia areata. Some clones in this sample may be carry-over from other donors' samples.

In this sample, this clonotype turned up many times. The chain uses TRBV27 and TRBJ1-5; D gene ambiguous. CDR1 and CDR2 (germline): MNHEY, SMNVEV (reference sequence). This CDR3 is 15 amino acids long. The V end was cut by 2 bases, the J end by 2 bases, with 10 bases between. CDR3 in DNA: TGTGCCAGCAGTTTAGGCGTTCACGGCAATCAGCCCCAGCATTTT. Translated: CASSLGVHGNQPQHF.

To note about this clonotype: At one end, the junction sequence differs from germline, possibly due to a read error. The CDR3 region is CASSVRDSYDEQFF. The CDR3 DNA sequence: TGTGCCAGCAGTGTCCGGGACAGCTACGATGAGCAGTTCTTC. This chain connects TRBV6-1 to TRBJ2-1; 7 positions agree with TRBD1. The CDR3 length is 14 residues. Germline CDR1 is MNHNS and CDR2 is SASEGT.

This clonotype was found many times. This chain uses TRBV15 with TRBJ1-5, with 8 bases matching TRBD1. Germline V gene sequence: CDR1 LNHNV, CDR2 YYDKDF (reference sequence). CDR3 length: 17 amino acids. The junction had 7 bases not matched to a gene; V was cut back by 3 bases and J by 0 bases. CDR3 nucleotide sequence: TGTGCCACCAGCAGTTTCCCAGGGGGCCTTAGCAATCAGCCCCAGCATTTT. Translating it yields CATSSFPGGLSNQPQHF.

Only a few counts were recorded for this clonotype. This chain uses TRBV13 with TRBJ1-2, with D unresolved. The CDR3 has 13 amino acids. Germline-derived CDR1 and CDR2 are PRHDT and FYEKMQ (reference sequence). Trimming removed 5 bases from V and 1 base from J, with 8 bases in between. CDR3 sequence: CASSPGNNYGYTF. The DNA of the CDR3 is TGTGCCAGCAGCCCCGGGAATAACTATGGCTACACCTTC.

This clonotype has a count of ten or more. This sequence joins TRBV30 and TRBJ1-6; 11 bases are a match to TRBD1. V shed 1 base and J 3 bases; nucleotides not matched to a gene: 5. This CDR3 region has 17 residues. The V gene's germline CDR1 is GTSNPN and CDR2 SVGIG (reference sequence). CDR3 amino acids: CAWSGGTGGRYNSPLHF. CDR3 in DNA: TGTGCCTGGAGTGGGGGGACAGGGGGACGCTATAATTCACCCCTCCACTTT. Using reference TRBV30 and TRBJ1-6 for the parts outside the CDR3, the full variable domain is SQTIHQWPATLVQPVGSPLSLECTVEGTSNPNLYWYRQAAGRGLQLLFYSVGIGQISSEVPQNLSASRPQDRQFILSSKKLLLSDSGFYLCAWSGGTGGRYNSPLHFGNGTRLTVT.

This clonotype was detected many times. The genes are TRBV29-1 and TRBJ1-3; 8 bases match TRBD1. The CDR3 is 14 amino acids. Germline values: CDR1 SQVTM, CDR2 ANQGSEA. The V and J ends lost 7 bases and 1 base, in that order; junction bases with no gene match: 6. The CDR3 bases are TGCAGCGCTCAGACAGGGGTATCTGGAAACACCATATATTTT. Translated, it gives CSAQTGVSGNTIYF.

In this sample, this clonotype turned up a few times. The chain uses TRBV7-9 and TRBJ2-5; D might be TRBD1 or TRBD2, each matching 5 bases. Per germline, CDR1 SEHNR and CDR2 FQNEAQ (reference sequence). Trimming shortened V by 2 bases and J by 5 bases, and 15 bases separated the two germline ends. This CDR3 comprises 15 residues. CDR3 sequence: CASSLSGGAPETQYF. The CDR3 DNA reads TGTGCCAGCAGCTTAAGTGGGGGAGCTCCGGAGACCCAGTACTTC.

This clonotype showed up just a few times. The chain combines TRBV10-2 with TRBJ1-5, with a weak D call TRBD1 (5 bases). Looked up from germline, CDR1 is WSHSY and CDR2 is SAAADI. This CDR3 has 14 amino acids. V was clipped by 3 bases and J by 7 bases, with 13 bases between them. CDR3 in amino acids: CASSDVQGQQPQHF. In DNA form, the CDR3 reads TGCGCCAGCAGTGATGTGCAGGGTCAGCAGCCCCAGCATTTT.

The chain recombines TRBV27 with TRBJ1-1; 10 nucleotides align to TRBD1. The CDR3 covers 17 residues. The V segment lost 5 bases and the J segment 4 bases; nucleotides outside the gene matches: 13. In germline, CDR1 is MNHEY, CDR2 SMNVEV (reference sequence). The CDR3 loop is CASSPRGDRGWGTEAFF. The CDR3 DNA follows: TGTGCCAGCAGTCCCCGTGGGGACAGGGGATGGGGCACTGAAGCTTTCTTT.

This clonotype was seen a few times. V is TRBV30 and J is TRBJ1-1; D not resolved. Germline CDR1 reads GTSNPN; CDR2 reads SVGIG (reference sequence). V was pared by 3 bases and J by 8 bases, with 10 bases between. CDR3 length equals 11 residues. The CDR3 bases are TGTGCCTGGAGCCCATTGGGCGAAGCTTTCTTT. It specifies CAWSPLGEAFF.

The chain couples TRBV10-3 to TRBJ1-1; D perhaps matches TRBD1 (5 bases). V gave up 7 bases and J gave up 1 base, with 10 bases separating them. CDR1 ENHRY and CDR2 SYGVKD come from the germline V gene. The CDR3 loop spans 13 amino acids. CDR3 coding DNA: TGTGCCATCACCTTTGACAGGAACACTGAAGCTTTCTTT. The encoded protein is CAITFDRNTEAFF.

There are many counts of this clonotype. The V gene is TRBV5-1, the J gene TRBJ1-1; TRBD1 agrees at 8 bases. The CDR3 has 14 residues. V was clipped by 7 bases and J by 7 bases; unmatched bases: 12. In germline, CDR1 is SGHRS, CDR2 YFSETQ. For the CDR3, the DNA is TGCGCCAGCCGACCGCTACAGGGGGTCGGTGAAGCTTTCTTT. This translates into CASRPLQGVGEAFF.

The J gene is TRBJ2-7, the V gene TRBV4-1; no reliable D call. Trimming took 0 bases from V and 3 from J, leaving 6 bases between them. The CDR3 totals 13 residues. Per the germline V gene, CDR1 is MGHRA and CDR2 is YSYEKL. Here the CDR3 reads CASSQDGDYEQYF. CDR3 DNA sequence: TGCGCCAGCAGCCAAGACGGAGACTACGAGCAGTACTTC.

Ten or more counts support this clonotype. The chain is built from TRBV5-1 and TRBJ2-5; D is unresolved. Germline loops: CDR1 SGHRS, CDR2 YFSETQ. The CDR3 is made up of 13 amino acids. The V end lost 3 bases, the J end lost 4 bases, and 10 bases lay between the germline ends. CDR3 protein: CASSYQTGETQYF. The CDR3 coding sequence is TGCGCCAGCAGCTACCAGACCGGAGAGACCCAGTACTTC.